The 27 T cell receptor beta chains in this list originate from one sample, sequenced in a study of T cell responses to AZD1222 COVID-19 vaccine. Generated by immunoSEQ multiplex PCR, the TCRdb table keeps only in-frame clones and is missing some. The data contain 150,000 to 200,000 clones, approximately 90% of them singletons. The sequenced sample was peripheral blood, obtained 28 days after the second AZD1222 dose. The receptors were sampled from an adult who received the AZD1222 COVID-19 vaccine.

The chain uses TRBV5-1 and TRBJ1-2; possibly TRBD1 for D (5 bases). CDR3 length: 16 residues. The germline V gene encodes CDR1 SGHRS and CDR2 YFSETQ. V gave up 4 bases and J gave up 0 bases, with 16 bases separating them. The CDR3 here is CASSPSGGASNYGYTF. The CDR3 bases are TGCGCCAGCAGCCCGTCTGGCGGGGCCTCTAACTATGGCTACACCTTC.

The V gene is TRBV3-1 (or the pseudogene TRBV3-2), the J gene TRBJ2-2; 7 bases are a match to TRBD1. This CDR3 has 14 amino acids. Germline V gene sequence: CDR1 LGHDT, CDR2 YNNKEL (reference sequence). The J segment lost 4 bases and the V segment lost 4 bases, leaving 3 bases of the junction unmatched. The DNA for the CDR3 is TGTGCCAGCAGCCGTCCAGGGGGCACCGGGGAGCTGTTTTTT. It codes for CASSRPGGTGELFF.

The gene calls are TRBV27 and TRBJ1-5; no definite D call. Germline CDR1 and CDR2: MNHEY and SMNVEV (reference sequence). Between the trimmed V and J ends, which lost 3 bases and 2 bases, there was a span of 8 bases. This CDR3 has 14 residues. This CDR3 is CASSLGLGNQPQHF. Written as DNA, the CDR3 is TGTGCCAGCAGTTTGGGTTTGGGCAATCAGCCCCAGCATTTT.

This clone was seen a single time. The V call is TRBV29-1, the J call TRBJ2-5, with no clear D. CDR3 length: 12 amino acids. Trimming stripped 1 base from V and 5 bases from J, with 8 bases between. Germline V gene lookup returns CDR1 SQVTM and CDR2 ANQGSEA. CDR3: CSVEGYPETQYF. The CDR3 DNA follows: TGCAGCGTTGAAGGCTACCCCGAGACCCAGTACTTC.

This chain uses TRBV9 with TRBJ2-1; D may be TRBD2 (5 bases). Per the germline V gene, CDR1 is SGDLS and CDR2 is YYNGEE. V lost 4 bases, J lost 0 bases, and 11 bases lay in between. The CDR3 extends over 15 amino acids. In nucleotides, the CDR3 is TGTGCCAGCAGCCGTTCGGGGAGCTCCTACAATGAGCAGTTCTTC. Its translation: CASSRSGSSYNEQFF.

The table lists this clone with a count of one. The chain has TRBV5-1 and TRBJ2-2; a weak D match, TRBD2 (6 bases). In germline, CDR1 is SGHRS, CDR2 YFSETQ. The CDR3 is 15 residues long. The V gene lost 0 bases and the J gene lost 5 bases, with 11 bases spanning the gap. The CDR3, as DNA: TGCGCCAGCAGCTTGGCCGTCGGGAGAACCGGGGAGCTGTTTTTT. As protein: CASSLAVGRTGELFF.

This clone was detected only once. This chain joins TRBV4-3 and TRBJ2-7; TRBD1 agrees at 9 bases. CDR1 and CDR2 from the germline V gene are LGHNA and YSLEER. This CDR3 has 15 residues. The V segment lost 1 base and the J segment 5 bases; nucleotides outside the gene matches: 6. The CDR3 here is CASSQAWDREHEQYF. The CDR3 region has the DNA TGCGCCAGCAGCCAAGCCTGGGACAGGGAACACGAGCAGTACTTC.

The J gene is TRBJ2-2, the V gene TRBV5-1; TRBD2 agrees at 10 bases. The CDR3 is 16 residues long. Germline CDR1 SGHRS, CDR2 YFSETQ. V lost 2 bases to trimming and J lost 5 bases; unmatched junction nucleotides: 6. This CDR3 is CASSLSLAGATGELFF. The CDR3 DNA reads TGCGCCAGCAGCTTATCCCTAGCGGGAGCTACCGGGGAGCTGTTTTTT.

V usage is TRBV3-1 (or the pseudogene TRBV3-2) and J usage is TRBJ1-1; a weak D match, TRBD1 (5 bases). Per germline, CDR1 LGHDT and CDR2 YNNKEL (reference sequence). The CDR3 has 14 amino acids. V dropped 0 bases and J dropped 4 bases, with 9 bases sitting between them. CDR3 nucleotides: TGTGCCAGCAGCCAAGAAGGGGTTGTCACTGAAGCTTTCTTT. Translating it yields CASSQEGVVTEAFF.

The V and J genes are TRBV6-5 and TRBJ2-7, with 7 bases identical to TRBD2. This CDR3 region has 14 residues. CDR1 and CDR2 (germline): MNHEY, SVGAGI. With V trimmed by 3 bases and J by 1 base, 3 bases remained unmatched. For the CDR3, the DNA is TGTGCCAGCAGTTATGGGGGGGAGTCCTACGAGCAGTACTTC. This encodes CASSYGGESYEQYF.

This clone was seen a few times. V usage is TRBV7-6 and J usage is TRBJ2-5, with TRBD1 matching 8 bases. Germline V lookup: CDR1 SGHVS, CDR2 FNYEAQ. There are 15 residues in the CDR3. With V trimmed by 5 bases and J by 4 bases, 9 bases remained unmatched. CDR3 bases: TGTGCCAGCAGCCCACCAGGACAGGGTGGAGAGACCCAGTACTTC. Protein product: CASSPPGQGGETQYF.

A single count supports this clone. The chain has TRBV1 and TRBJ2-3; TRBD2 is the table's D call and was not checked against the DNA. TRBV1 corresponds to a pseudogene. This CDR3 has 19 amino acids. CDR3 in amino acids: CTSSHLSHLVGRFTDTQYF. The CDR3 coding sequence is TGCACCAGCAGCCATCTGAGTCATTTGGTCGGGAGGTTCACAGATACGCAGTATTTT.

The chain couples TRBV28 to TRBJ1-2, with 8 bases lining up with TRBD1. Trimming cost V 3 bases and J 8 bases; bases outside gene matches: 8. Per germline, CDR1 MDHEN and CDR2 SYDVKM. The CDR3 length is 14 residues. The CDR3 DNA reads TGTGCCAGCAGTTTTGTGGACAGGGTGGGCGGCTACACCTTC. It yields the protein CASSFVDRVGGYTF.

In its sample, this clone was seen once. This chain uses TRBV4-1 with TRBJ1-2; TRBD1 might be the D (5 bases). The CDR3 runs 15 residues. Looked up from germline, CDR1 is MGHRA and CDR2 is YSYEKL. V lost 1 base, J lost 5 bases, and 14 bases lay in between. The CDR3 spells CASSQGGRGNYGYTF. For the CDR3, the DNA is TGCGCCAGCAGCCAAGGGGGGAGGGGCAATTATGGCTACACCTTC.

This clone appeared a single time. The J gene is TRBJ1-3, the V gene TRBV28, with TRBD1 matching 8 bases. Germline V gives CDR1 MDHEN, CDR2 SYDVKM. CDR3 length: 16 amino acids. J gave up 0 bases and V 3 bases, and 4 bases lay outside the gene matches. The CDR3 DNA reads TGTGCCAGCAGTTTTCCCACAGGGGGCTCTGGAAACACCATATATTTT. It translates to CASSFPTGGSGNTIYF.

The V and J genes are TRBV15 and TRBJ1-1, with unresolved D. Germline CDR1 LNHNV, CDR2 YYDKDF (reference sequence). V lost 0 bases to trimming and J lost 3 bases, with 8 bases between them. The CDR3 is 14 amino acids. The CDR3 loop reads CATSRDPTDTEAFF. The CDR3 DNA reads TGTGCCACCAGCAGAGATCCGACCGACACTGAAGCTTTCTTT.

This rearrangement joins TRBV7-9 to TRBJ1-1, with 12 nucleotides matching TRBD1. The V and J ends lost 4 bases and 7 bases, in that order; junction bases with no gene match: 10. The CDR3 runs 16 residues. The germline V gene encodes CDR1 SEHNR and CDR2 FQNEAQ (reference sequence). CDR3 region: CASSSHWGQGASEAFF. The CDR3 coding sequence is TGTGCCAGCAGCTCCCACTGGGGACAGGGGGCGAGTGAAGCTTTCTTT.

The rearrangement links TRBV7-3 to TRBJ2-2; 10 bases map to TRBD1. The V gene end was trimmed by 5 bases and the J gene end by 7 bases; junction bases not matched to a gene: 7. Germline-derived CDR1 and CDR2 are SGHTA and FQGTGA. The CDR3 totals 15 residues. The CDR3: CASSPRQGAIGELFF. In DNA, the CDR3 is TGTGCCAGCAGCCCAAGACAGGGGGCAATCGGGGAGCTGTTTTTT.

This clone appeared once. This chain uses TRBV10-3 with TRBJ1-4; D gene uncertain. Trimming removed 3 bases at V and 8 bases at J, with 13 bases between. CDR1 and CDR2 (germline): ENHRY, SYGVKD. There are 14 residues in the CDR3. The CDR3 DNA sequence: TGTGCCATCAGTGATATGCAGGTGGGGGAAAAACTGTTTTTT. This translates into CAISDMQVGEKLFF.

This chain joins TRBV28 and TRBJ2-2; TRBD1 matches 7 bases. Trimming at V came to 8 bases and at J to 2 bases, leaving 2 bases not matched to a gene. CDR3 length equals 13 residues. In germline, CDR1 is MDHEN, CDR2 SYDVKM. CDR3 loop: CASGTVNTGELFF. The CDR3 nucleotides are TGTGCCAGCGGGACAGTAAACACCGGGGAGCTGTTTTTT.

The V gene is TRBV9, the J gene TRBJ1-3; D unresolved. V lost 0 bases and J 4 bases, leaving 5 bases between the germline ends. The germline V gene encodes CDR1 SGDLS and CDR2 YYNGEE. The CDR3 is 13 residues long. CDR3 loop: CASSVGVGNTIYF. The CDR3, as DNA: TGTGCCAGCAGCGTAGGAGTCGGAAACACCATATATTTT.

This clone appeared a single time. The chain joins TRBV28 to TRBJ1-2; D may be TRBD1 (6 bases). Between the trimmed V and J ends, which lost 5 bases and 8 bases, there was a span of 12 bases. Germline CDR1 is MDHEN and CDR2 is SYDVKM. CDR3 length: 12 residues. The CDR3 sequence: CASSPRGGGYTF. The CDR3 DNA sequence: TGTGCCAGCAGTCCAAGGGGGGGAGGCTACACCTTC.

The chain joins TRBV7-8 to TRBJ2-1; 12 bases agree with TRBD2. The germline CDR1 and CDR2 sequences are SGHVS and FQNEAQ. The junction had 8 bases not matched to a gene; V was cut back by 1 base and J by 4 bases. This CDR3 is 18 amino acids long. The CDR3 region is CASSLGASGRAVYNEQFF. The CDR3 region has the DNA TGTGCCAGCAGCTTAGGGGCTAGCGGGAGGGCCGTGTACAATGAGCAGTTCTTC.

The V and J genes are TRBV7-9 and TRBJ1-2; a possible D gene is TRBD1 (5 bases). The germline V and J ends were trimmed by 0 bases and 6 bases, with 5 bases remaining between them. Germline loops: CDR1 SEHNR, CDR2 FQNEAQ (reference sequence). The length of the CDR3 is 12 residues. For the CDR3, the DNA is TGTGCCAGCAGCTTAGCGGGGGATGGCTACACCTTC. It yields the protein CASSLAGDGYTF.

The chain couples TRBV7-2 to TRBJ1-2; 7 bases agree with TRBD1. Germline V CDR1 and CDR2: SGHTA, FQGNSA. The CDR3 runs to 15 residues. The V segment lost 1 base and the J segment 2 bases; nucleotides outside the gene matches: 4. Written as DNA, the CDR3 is TGTGCCAGCAGCTTAGGGGACAGTCAGAACTATGGCTACACCTTC. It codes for CASSLGDSQNYGYTF.

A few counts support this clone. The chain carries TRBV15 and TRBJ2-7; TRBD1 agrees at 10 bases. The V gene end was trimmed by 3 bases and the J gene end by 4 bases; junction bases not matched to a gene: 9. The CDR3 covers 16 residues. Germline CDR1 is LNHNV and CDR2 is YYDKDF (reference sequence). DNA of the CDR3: TGTGCCACCAGCAGCCGATCGACAGGGGGCAGGTACGAGCAGTACTTC. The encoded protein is CATSSRSTGGRYEQYF.

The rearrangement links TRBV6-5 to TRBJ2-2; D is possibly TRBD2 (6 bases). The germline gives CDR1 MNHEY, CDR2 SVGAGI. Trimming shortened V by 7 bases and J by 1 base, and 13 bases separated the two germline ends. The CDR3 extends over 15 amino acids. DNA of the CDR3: TGTGCCAGCAATGTAGGGACTGTGAACACCGGGGAGCTGTTTTTT. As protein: CASNVGTVNTGELFF.